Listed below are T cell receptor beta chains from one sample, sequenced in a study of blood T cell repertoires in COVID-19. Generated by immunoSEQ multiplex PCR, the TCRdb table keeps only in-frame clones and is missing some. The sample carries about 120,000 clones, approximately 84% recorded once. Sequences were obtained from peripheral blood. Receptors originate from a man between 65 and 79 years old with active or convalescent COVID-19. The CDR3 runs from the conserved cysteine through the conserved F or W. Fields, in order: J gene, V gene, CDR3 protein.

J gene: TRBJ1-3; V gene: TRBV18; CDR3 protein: CASSPPRDSGNTIYF
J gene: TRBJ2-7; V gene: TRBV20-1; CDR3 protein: CSASNLGRRGYEQYF
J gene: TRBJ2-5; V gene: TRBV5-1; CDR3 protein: CASSLSTSGNQETQYF
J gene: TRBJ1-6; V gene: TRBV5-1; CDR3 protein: CASSLGPDSPLHF
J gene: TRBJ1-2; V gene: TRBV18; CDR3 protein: CASSQPDRDYGYTF
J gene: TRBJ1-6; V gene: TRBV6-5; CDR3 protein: CASMARQGGSPLHF
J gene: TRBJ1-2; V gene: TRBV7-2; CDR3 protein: CASSRTGPYGYTF
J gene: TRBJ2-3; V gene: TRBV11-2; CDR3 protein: CASSLVSDTQYF
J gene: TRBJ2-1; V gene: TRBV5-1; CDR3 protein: CASSLTGGSYNEQFF
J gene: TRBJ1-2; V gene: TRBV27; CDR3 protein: CASSPGQGLRGYTF
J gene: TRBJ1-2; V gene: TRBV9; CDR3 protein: CASSPQAGGPFGYTF
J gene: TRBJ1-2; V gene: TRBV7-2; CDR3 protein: CASSARVLQGSGGYTF
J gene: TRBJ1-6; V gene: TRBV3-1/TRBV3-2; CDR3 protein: CASSTGSGGSWGSPLHF
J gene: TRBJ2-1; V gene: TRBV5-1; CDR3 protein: CASRKADSSSNEQFF
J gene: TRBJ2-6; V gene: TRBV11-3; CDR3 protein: CASSLARGQGRVSGANVLTF
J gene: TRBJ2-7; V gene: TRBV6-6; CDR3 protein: CASSYGGRRSYEQYF
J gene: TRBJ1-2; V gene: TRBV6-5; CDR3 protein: CASSSREHYGYTF
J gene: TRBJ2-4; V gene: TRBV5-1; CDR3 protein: CASSLGLGRGTKNIQYF
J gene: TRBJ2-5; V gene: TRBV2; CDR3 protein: CASRTGETQYF
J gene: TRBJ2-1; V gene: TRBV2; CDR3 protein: CASTQGLAGAQFF
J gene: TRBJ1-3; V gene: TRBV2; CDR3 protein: CASKQGTGNTIYF
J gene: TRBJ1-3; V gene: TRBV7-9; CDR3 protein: CASSQRTGQNSGNTIYF
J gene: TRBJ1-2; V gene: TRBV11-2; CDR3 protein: CASSSRFLRDYYGYTF
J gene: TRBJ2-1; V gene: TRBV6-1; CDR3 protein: CASSEDRNNEQFF
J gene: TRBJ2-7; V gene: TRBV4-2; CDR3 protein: CASSGGTGDYEQYF
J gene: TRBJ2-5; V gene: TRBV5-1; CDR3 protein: CASSFGQGGETQYF
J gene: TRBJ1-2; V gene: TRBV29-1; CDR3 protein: CSVEEWSGYTF
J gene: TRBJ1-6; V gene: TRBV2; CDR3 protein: CASRNGPQSALHF
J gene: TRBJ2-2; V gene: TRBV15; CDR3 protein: CATSRGRGRGGELFF
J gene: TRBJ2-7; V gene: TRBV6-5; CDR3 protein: CASSYTGQGGLEQYF
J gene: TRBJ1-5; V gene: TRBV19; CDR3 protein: CASSTAGVQPQHF
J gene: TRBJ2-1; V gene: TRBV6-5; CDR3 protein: CASRSTGEEQFF
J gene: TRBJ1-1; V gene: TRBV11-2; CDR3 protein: CASSLGQGNTEAFF
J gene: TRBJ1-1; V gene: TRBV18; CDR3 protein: CASSPGRHGNTEAFF
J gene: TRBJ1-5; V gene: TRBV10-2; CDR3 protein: CASSRSSSNQPQHF
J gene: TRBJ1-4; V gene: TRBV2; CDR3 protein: CASSEKSGGFNEKLFF
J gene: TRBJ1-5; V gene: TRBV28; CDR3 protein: CASRSDTYQPQHF
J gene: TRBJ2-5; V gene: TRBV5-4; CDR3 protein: CASRPSTNQETQYF
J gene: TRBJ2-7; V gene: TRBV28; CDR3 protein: CASTGTGRADNYEQYF
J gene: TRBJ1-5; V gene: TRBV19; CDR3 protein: CASRRQGDQPQHF
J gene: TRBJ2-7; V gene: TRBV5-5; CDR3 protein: CASSASPGQPYEQYF
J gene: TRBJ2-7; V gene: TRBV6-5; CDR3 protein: CASRLESYEQYF
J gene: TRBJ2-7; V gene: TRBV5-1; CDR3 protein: CASSFQQTYEQYF
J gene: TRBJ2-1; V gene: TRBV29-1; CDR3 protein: CSGTSGGNEQFF
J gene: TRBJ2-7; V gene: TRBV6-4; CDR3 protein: CASSVNRLIHEQYF
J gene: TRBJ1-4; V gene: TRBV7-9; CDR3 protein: CASSMPGQGGEKLFF
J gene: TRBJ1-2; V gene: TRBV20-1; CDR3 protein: CSASPPKGVGYGYTF
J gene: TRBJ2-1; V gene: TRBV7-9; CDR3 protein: CASSPPRGNYNEQFF
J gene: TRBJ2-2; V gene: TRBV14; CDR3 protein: CASSGQQGGELFF
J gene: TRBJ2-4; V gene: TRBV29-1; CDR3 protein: CSVGGPGTGGDIQYF
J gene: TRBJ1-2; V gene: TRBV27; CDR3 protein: CASSGREYYGYTF
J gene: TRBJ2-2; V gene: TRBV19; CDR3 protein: CASTGPDYPSGNGGELFF
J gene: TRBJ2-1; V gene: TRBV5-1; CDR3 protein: CASSLAVGGPSYEQFF